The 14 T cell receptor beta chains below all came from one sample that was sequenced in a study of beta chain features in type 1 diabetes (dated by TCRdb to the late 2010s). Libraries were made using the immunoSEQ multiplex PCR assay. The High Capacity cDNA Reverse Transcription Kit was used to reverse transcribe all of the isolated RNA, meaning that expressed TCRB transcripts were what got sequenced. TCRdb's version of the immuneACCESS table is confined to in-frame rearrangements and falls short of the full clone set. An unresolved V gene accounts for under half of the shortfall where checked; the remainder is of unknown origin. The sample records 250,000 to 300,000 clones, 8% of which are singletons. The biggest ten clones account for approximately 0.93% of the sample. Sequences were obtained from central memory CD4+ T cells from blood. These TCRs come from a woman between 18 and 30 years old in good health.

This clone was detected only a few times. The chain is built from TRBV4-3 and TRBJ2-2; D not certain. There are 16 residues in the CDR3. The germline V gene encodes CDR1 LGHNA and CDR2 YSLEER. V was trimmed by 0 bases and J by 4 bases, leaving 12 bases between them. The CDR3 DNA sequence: TGCGCCAGCAGCCAAGAATTTAGCTTATCCACCGGGGAGCTGTTTTTT. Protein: CASSQEFSLSTGELFF.

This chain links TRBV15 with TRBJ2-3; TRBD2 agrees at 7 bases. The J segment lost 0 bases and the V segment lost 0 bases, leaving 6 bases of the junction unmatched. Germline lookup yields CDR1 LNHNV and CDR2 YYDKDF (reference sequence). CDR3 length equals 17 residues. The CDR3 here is CATSRDWEGSSTDTQYF. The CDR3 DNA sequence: TGTGCCACCAGCAGAGATTGGGAGGGGTCGAGCACAGATACGCAGTATTTT.

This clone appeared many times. CDR3 loop: CASSQQGAGDTQYF. The CDR3 nucleotides are TGTGCCAGCAGCCAACAGGGGGCAGGAGATACGCAGTATTTT. The J gene is TRBJ2-3, the V gene TRBV9, with 9 bases aligning to TRBD1. The germline gives CDR1 SGDLS, CDR2 YYNGEE. This CDR3 spans 14 amino acids. V was clipped by 4 bases and J by 5 bases; unmatched bases: 5. The full variable domain, its missing parts supplied by reference TRBV9 and TRBJ2-3, is DSGVTQTPKHLITATGQRVTLRCSPRSGDLSVYWYQQSLDQGLQFLIQYYNGEERAKGNILERFSAQQFPDLHSELNLSSLELGDSALYFCASSQQGAGDTQYFGPGTRLTVL.

CDR3 in amino acids: CASSLDGTSSYEQYF. CDR3 coding DNA: TGTGCCAGCAGCTTAGATGGGACTAGCTCCTACGAGCAGTACTTC. V and J are TRBV7-2 and TRBJ2-7; the match to TRBD2 covers 8 bases. The V gene end was trimmed by 1 base and the J gene end by 0 bases; junction bases not matched to a gene: 2. The CDR3 sequence is 15 residues long. Germline V CDR1 and CDR2: SGHTA, FQGNSA.

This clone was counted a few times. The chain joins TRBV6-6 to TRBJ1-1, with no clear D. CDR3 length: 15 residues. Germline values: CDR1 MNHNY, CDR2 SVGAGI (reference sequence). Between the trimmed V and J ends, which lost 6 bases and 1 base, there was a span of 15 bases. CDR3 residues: CASSPAAKTNTEAFF. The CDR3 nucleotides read TGTGCCAGCAGCCCCGCCGCTAAGACGAACACTGAAGCTTTCTTT.

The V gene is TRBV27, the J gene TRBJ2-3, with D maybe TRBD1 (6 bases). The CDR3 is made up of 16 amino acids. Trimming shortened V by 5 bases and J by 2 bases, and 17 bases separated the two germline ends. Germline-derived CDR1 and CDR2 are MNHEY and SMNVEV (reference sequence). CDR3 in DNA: TGTGCCAGCAGTACCGAAGTTAGGGGGTTCACAGATACGCAGTATTTT. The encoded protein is CASSTEVRGFTDTQYF.

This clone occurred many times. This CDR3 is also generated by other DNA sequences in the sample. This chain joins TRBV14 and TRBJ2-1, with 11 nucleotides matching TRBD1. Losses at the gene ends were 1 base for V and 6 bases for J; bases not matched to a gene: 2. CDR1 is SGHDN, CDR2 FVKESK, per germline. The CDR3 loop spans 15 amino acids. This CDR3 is CASSQGTGGRNEQFF. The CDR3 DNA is TGTGCCAGCAGCCAAGGGACAGGGGGCCGCAATGAGCAGTTCTTC.

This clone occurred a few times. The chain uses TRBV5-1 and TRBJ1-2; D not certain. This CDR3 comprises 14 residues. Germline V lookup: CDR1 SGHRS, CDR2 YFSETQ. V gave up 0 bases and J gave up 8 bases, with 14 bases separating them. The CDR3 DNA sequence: TGCGCCAGCAGCTTGGCCGCCGGAGACGCCGGCTACACCTTC. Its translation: CASSLAAGDAGYTF. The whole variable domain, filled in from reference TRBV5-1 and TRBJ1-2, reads KAGVTQTPRYLIKTRGQQVTLSCSPISGHRSVSWYQQTPGQGLQFLFEYFSETQRNKGNFPGRFSGRQFSNSRSEMNVSTLELGDSALYLCASSLAAGDAGYTFGSGTRLTVV.

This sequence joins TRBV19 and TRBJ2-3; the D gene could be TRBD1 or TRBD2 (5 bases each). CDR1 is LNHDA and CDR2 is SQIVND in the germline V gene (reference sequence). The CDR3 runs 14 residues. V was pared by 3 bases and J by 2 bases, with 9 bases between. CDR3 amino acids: CASSIGDDTDTQYF. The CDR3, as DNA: TGTGCCAGTAGTATCGGGGACGACACAGATACGCAGTATTTT.

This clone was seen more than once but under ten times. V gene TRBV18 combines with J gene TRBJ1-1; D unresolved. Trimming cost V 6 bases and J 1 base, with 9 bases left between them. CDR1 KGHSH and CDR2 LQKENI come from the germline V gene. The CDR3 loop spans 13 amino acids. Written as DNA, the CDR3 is TGTGCCAGCTCCGATCAAGCGAACACTGAAGCTTTCTTT. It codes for CASSDQANTEAFF.

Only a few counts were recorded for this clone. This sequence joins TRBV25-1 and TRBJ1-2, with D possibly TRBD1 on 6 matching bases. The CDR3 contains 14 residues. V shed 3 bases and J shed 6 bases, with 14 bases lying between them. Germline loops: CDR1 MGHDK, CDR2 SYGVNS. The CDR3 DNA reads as TGTGCCAGCAGTGAGATCAGGGGTCTTGATGGCTACACCTTC. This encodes CASSEIRGLDGYTF.

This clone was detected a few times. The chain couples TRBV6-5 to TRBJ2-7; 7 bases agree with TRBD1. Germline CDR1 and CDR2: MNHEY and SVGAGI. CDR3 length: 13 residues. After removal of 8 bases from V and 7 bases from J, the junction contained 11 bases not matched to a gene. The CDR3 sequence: CASWLTGQGEQYF. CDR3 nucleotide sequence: TGTGCCAGCTGGCTGACAGGGCAAGGGGAGCAGTACTTC.

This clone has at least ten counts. CDR3 loop: CASNGGWNEQFF. The CDR3 DNA follows: TGTGCCAGCAACGGGGGGTGGAATGAGCAGTTCTTC. J is TRBJ2-1 and V is TRBV28; TRBD2 aligns across 7 bases. With 7 bases clipped from V and 7 bases from J, the junction kept 4 bases outside the gene matches. Germline CDR1 MDHEN, CDR2 SYDVKM. The length of the CDR3 is 12 residues. The full variable domain, its missing parts supplied by reference TRBV28 and TRBJ2-1, is DVKVTQSSRYLVKRTGEKVFLECVQDMDHENMFWYRQDPGLGLRLIYFSYDVKMKEKGDIPEGYSVSREKKERFSLILESASTNQTSMYLCASNGGWNEQFFGPGTRLTVL.

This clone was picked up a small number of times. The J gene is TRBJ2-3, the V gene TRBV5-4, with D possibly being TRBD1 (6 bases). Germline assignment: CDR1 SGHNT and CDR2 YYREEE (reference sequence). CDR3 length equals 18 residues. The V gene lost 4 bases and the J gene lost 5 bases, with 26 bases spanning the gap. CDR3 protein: CASSTVPETGLSGDTQYF. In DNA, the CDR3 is TGTGCCAGCAGCACAGTACCTGAGACAGGACTCTCCGGAGATACGCAGTATTTT.